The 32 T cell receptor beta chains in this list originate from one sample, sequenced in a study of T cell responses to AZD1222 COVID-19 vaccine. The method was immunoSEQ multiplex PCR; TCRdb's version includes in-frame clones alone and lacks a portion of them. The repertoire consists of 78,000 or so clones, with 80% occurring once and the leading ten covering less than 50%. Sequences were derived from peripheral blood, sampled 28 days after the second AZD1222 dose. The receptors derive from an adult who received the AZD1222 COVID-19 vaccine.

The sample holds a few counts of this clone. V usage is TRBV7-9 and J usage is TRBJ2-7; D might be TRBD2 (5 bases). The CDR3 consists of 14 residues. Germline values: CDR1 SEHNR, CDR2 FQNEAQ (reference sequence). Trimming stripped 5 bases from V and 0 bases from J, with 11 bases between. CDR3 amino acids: CASSADGDSYEQYF. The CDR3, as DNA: TGTGCCAGCAGCGCAGACGGGGACTCCTACGAGCAGTACTTC.

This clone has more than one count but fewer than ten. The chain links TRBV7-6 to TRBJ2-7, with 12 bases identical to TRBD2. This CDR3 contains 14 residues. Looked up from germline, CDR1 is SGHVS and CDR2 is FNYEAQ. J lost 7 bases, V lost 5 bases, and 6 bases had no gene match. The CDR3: CASSGGTSGREQYF. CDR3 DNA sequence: TGTGCCAGCAGCGGCGGGACTAGCGGGCGGGAGCAGTACTTC.

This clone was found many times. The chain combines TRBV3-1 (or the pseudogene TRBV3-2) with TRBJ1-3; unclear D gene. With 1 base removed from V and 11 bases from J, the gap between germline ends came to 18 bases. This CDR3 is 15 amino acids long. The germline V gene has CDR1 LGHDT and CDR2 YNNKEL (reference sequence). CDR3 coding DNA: TGTGCCAGCAGCCAAGCGCCAGGCGCTGGTAGGGCCATATATTTT. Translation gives CASSQAPGAGRAIYF.

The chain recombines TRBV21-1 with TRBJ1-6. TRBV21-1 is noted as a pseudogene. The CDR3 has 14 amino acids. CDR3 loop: CASRAGPYNSPLHF. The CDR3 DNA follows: TGTGCCAGCCGGGCAGGCCCATATAATTCACCCCTCCACTTT.

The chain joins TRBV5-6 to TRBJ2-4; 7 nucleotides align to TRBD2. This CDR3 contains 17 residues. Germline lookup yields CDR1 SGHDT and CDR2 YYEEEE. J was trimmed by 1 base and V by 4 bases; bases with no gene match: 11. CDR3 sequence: CASSRWGGARAKNIQYF. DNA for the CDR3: TGTGCCAGCAGCCGGTGGGGAGGGGCGCGTGCCAAAAACATTCAGTACTTC.

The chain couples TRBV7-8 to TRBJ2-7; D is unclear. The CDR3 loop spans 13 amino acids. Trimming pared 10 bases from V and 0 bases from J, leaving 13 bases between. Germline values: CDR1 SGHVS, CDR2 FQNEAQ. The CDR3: CANGPVSSYEQYF. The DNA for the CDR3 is TGTGCCAACGGGCCTGTGAGCTCCTACGAGCAGTACTTC.

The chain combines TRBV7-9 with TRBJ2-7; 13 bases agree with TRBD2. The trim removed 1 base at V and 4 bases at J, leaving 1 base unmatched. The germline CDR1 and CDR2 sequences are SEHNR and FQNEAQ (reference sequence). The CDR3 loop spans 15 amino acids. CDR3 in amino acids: CASSLGTSGGYEQYF. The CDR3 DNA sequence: TGTGCCAGCAGCTTAGGGACTAGCGGGGGATACGAGCAGTACTTC.

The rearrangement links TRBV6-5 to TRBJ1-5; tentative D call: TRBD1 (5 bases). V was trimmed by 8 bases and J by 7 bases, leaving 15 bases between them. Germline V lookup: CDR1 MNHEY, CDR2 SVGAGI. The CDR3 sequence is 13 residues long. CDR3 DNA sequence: TGTGCCAGCGGATTAGACGGACAACAGCCCCAGCATTTT. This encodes CASGLDGQQPQHF.

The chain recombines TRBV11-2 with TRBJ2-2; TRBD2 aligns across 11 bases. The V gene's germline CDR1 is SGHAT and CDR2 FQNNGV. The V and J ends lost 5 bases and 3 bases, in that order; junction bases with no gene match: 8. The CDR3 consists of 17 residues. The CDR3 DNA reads TGTGCCAGCAGCACAGGGGGGACTAGCGGTTACACCGGGGAGCTGTTTTTT. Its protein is CASSTGGTSGYTGELFF.

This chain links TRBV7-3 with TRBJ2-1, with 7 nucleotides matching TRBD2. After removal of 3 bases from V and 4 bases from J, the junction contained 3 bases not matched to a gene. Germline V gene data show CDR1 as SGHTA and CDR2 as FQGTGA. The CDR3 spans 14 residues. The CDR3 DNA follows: TGTGCCAGCAGCTTTAGCGGGCAGTACAATGAGCAGTTCTTC. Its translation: CASSFSGQYNEQFF.

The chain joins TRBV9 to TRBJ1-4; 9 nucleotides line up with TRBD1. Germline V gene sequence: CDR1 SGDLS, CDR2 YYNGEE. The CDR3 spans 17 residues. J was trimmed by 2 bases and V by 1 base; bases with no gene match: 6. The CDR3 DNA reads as TGTGCCAGCAGCGTAAGCACAGGGGGCTCGACTAATGAAAAACTGTTTTTT. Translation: CASSVSTGGSTNEKLFF.

In DNA form, the CDR3 reads TGTGCCAGTTCGCGGACAGGGGGCAACTATGGCTACACCTTC. Translation: CASSRTGGNYGYTF. The chain uses TRBV19 and TRBJ1-2; 11 bases are shared with TRBD1. Germline-derived CDR1 and CDR2 are LNHDA and SQIVND (reference sequence). V lost 8 bases to trimming and J lost 2 bases; unmatched junction nucleotides: 4. The CDR3 totals 14 residues.

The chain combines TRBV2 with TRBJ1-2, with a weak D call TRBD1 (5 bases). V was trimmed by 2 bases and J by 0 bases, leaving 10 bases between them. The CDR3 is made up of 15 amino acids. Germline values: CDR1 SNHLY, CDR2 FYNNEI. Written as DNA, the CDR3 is TGTGCCAGCAGTGAACGCAGGGCAGCTAACTATGGCTACACCTTC. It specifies CASSERRAANYGYTF. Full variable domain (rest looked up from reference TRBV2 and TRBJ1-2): EPEVTQTPSHQVTQMGQEVILRCVPISNHLYFYWYRQILGQKVEFLVSFYNNEISEKSEIFDDQFSVERPDGSNFTLKIRSTKLEDSAMYFCASSERRAANYGYTFGSGTRLTVV.

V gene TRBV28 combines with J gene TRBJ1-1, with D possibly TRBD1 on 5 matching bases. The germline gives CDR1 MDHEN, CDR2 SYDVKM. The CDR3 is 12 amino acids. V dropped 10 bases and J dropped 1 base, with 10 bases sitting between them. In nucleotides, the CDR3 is TGTGCCACCATAGGGGAGAACACTGAAGCTTTCTTT. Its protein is CATIGENTEAFF.

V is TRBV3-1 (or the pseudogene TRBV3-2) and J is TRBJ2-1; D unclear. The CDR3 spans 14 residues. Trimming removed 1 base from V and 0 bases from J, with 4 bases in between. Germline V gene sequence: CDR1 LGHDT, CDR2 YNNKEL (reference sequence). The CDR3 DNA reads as TGTGCCAGCAGCCAAGGCGGCTCCTACAATGAGCAGTTCTTC. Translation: CASSQGGSYNEQFF.

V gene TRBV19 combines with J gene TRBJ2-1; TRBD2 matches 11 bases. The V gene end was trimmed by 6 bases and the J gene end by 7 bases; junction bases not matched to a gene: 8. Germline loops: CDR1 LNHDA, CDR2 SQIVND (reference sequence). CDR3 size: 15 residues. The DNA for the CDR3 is TGTGCCAGTAGCTCGATAGCGGGAGGGCGAAATGAGCAGTTCTTC. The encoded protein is CASSSIAGGRNEQFF.

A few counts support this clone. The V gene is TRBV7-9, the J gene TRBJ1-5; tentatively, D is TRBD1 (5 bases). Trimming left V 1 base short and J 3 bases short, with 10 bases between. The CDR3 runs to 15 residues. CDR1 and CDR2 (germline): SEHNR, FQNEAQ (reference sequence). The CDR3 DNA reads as TGTGCCAGCAGCTTAGGGCCAGGGTTCAATCAGCCCCAGCATTTT. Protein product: CASSLGPGFNQPQHF.

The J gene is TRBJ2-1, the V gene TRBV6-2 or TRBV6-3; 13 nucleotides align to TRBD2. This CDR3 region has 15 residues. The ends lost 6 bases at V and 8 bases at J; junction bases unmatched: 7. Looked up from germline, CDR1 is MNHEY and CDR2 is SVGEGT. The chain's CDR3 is CASSPGLAGVYEQFF. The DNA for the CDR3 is TGTGCCAGCAGCCCCGGACTAGCGGGAGTCTATGAGCAGTTCTTC.

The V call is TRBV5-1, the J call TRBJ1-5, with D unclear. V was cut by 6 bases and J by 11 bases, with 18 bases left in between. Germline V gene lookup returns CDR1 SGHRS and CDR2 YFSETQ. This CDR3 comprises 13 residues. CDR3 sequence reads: CASKEGPDGTQHF. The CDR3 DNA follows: TGCGCCAGCAAGGAAGGACCTGACGGGACCCAGCATTTT.

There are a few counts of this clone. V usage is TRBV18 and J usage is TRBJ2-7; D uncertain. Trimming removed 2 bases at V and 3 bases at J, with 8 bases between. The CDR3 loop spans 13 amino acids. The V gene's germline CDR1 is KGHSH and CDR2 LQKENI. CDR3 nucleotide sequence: TGTGCCAGCTCACCAGAGGCATTCTACGAGCAGTACTTC. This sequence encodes CASSPEAFYEQYF.

The CDR3 region has the DNA TGTGCCAGCAGTGACGGACTGAGCACAGATACGCAGTATTTT. This codes for CASSDGLSTDTQYF. The rearrangement uses TRBV2 and TRBJ2-3, with D tentatively TRBD2 (5 bases). Looked up from germline, CDR1 is SNHLY and CDR2 is FYNNEI. The CDR3 is made up of 14 amino acids. Trimming cost V 3 bases and J 0 bases, with 7 bases left between them.

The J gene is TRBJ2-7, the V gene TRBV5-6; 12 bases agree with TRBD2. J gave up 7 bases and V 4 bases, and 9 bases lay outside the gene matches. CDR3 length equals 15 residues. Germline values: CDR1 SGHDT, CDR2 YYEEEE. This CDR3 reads CASSMTSGSAGEQYF. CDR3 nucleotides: TGTGCCAGCAGCATGACTAGCGGGAGTGCGGGGGAGCAGTACTTC.

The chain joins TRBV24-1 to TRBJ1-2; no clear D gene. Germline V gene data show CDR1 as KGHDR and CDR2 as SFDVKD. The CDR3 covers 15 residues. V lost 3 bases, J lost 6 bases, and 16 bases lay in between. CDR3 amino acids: CATSDPHGSEDGYTF. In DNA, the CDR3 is TGTGCCACCAGTGATCCCCATGGTAGTGAGGATGGCTACACCTTC.

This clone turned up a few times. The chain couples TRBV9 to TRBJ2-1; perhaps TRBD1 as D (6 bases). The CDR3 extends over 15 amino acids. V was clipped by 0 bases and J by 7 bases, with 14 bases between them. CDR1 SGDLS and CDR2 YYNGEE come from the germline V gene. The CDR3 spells CASSVGVGADNEQFF. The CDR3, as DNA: TGTGCCAGCAGCGTAGGCGTGGGGGCGGATAATGAGCAGTTCTTC.

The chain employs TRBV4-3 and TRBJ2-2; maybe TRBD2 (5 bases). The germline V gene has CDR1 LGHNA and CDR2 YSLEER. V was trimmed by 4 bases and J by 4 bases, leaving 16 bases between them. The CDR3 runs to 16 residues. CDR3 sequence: CASSLAWESGTGELFF. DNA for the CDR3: TGCGCCAGCAGCCTTGCCTGGGAGAGCGGCACCGGGGAGCTGTTTTTT.

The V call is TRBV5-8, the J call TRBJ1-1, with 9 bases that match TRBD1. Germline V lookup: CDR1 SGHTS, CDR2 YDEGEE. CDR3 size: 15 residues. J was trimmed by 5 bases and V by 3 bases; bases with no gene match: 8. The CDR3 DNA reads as TGTGCCAGCAGCTACGGGACAGGGTGGGGTACTGAAGCTTTCTTT. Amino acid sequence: CASSYGTGWGTEAFF.

CDR3 protein: CASSFFTGGKETQYF. In nucleotides, the CDR3 is TGTGCCAGCAGCTTTTTTACGGGGGGGAAAGAGACCCAGTACTTC. This chain joins TRBV7-9 and TRBJ2-5, with 8 bases fitting TRBD2. Germline-derived CDR1 and CDR2 are SEHNR and FQNEAQ (reference sequence). V dropped 3 bases and J dropped 3; count of bases not matched to a gene: 6. CDR3 size: 15 residues.

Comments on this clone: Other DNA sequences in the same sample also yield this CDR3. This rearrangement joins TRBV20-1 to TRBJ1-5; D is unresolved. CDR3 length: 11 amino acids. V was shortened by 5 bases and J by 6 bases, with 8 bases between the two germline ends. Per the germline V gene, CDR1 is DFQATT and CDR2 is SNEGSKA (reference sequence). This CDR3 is CSASLGQPQHF. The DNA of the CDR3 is TGCAGTGCTTCCTTAGGTCAGCCCCAGCATTTT.

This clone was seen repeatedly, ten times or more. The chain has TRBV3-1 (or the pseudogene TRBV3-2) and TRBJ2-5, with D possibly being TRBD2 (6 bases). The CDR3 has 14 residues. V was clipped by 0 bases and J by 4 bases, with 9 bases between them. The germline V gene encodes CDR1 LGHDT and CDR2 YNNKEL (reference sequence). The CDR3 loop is CASSQDAGPETQYF. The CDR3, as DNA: TGTGCCAGCAGCCAAGATGCGGGACCAGAGACCCAGTACTTC.

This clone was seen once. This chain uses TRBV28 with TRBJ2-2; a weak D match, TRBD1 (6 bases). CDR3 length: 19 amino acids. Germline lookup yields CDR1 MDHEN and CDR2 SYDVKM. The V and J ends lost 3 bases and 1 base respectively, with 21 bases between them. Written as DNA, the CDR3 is TGTGCCAGCAGTTTCTGGGACACTACCCGAAGAAAGAACACCGGGGAGCTGTTTTTT. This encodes CASSFWDTTRRKNTGELFF.

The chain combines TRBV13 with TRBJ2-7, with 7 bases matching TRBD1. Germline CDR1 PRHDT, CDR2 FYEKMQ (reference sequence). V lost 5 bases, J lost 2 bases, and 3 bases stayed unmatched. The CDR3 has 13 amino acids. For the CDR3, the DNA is TGTGCCAGCAGCAATGACAGGGCCTACGAGCAGTACTTC. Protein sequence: CASSNDRAYEQYF.

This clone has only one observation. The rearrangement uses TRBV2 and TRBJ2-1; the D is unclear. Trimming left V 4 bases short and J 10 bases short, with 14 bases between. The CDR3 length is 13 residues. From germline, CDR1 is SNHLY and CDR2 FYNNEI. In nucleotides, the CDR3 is TGTGCCAGCAGTGTTGGTCAGCCTCCGGAGCAGTTCTTC. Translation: CASSVGQPPEQFF.